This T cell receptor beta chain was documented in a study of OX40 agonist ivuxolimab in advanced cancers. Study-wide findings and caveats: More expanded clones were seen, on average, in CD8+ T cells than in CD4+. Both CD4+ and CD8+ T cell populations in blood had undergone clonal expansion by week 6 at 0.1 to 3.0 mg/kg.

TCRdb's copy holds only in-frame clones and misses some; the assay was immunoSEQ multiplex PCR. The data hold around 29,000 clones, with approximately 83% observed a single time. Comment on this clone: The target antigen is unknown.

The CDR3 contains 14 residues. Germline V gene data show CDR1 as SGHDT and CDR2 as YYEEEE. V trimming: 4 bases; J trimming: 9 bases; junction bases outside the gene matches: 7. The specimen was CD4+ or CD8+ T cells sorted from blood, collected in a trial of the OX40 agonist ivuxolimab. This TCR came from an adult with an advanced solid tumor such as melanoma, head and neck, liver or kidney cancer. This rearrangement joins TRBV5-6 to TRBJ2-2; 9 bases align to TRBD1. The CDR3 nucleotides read TGTGCCAGCAGCATACAGGGGGCCCGTCGGGAGCTGTTTTTT. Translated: CASSIQGARRELFF.